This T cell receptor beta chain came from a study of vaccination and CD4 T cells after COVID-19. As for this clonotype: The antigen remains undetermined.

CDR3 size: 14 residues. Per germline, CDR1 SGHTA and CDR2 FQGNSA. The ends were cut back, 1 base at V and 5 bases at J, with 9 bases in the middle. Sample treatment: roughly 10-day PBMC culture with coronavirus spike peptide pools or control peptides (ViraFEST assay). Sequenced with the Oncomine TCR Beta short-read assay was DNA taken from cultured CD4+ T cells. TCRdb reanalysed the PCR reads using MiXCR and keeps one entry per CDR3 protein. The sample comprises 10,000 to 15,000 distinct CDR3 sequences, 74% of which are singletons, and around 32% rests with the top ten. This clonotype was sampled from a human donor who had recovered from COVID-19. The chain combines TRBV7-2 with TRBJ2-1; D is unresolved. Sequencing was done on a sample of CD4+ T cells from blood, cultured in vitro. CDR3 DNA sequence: TGTGCCAGCAGCTTAGGGGGTCCCGACAATGAGCAGTTCTTC. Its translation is CASSLGGPDNEQFF.